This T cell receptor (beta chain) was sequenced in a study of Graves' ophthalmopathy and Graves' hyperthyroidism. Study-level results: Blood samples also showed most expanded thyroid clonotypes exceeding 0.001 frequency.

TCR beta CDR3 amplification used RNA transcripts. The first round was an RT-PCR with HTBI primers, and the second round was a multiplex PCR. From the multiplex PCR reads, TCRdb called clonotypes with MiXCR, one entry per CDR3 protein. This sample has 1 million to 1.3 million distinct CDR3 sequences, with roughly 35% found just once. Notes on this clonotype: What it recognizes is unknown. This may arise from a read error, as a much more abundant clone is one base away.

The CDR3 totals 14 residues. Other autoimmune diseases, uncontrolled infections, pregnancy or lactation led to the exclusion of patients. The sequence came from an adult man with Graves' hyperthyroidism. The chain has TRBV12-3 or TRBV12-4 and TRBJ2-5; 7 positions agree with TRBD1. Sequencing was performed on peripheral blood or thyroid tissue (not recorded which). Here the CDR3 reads CAISLGQDLETQYF. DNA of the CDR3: TGTGCCATCAGTTTAGGACAGGACCTAGAGACCCAGTACTTC.